The rows below give T cell receptor beta chains drawn from one sample of a study of TIL therapy for anti-PD-1-resistant metastatic lung cancer. Libraries were prepared by immunoSEQ multiplex PCR; TCRdb keeps only in-frame clonotypes and omits some of them. The sample consists of about 60,000 clones, roughly 69% of them appearing once. The starting material was blood, obtained at baseline. These receptors were collected from a person between 25 and 79 years old with non-small cell lung cancer. Each CDR3 is given with its conserved first and last residue. A D gene is named only where the DNA matches it firmly. The size entry is marked missing in some rows and otherwise reads once, few, many or a size class.

v_gene: TRBV6-5; abundance: few; len: 15; j_gene: TRBJ2-2; d_gene: NA; CDR3nt: TGTGCCAGCAGTTGGGGACAAGGAGGGACCGGGGAGCTGTTTTTT; CDR3aa: CASSWGQGGTGELFF
v_gene: TRBV5-4; abundance: NA; len: 15; j_gene: TRBJ1-1; d_gene: TRBD1; CDR3nt: TGTGCCAGCAGCTCCCCCGGGACAGTTATTACTGAAGCTTTCTTT; CDR3aa: CASSSPGTVITEAFF
v_gene: TRBV5-1; abundance: NA; len: 16; j_gene: TRBJ2-7; d_gene: TRBD2; CDR3nt: TGCGCCAGCAGCTTGGGCACTAGCGGGAGTATCTACGAGCAGTACTTC; CDR3aa: CASSLGTSGSIYEQYF
v_gene: TRBV5-4; abundance: NA; len: 16; j_gene: TRBJ2-2; d_gene: TRBD1; CDR3nt: TGTGCCAGCAGCTCCGGACAGGGGATGAACACCGGGGAGCTGTTTTTT; CDR3aa: CASSSGQGMNTGELFF
v_gene: TRBV28; abundance: NA; len: 12; j_gene: TRBJ1-4; d_gene: NA; CDR3nt: TGTGCCAGCACTCTTCTAGGCGAAAAACTGTTTTTT; CDR3aa: CASTLLGEKLFF
v_gene: TRBV20-1; abundance: NA; len: 11; j_gene: TRBJ1-2; d_gene: NA; CDR3nt: TGCAGTGCTATTTGGGCGAATGGCTACACCTTC; CDR3aa: CSAIWANGYTF
v_gene: TRBV27; abundance: NA; len: 21; j_gene: TRBJ2-2; d_gene: TRBD2; CDR3nt: TGTGCCAGCAGTCCCGCGCCCTACGAGGGAACCGGGACTAGGGACACCGGGGAGCTGTTTTTT; CDR3aa: CASSPAPYEGTGTRDTGELFF
v_gene: TRBV6-5; abundance: NA; len: 14; j_gene: TRBJ1-2; d_gene: NA; CDR3nt: TGTGCCAGCAGTTCAGGGCAGGGCGACCGTGGCTACACCTTC; CDR3aa: CASSSGQGDRGYTF
v_gene: TRBV5-1; abundance: NA; len: 13; j_gene: TRBJ2-7; d_gene: TRBD2; CDR3nt: TGCGCCAGCAGAGTAACTAGCGGGAACGAGCAGTACTTC; CDR3aa: CASRVTSGNEQYF
v_gene: TRBV27; abundance: NA; len: 14; j_gene: TRBJ2-7; d_gene: TRBD1; CDR3nt: TGTGCCAGCAGTTCGGGGACAGGGCCCTGGGAGCAGTACTTC; CDR3aa: CASSSGTGPWEQYF
v_gene: TRBV6-1; abundance: NA; len: 15; j_gene: TRBJ1-5; d_gene: TRBD1; CDR3nt: TGTGCCAGCAAGGGGATCGGACAGGGGCATCAGCCCCAGCATTTT; CDR3aa: CASKGIGQGHQPQHF
v_gene: TRBV18; abundance: NA; len: 13; j_gene: TRBJ2-7; d_gene: NA; CDR3nt: TGTGCCAGCTCAAGGGACCCGCGATACGAGCAGTACTTC; CDR3aa: CASSRDPRYEQYF
v_gene: TRBV5-4; abundance: NA; len: 15; j_gene: TRBJ2-5; d_gene: TRBD1; CDR3nt: TGTGCCAGCAGGAGGGACAGCTCCTGGGGAGAGACCCAGTACTTC; CDR3aa: CASRRDSSWGETQYF
v_gene: TRBV28; abundance: once; len: 16; j_gene: TRBJ1-1; d_gene: TRBD1; CDR3nt: TGTGCCAGCAGTTCGCCAGGGGGCGCAAGCTTGACTGAAGCTTTCTTT; CDR3aa: CASSSPGGASLTEAFF
v_gene: TRBV5-4; abundance: NA; len: 13; j_gene: TRBJ1-3; d_gene: NA; CDR3nt: TGTGCCAGCAGCTTGATAGCTGGAAACACCATATATTTT; CDR3aa: CASSLIAGNTIYF
v_gene: TRBV7-9; abundance: NA; len: 18; j_gene: TRBJ2-3; d_gene: TRBD1; CDR3nt: TGTGCCAGCAGCAGCCCGACAGGGGGTGCCTTCACAGATGGTACGCAGTATTTT; CDR3aa: CASSSPTGGAFTDGTQYF
v_gene: TRBV15; abundance: NA; len: 15; j_gene: TRBJ1-1; d_gene: NA; CDR3nt: TGTGCCACCAACCTCGCCGGGGGTGGAGACACTGAAGCTTTCTTT; CDR3aa: CATNLAGGGDTEAFF
v_gene: TRBV6-6; abundance: once; len: 13; j_gene: TRBJ1-4; d_gene: NA; CDR3nt: TGTGCCAGCAGTGGGGGCTCCGATGAAAAACTGTTTTTT; CDR3aa: CASSGGSDEKLFF
v_gene: TRBV15; abundance: NA; len: 15; j_gene: TRBJ1-5; d_gene: NA; CDR3nt: TGTGCCACCAGCAGAGTTTTTGACAGAAATCAGCCCCAGCATTTT; CDR3aa: CATSRVFDRNQPQHF
v_gene: TRBV18; abundance: few; len: 16; j_gene: TRBJ1-5; d_gene: TRBD1; CDR3nt: TGTGCCAGCTCACCTCAAACGACAGGGCTTGATCAGCCCCAGCATTTT; CDR3aa: CASSPQTTGLDQPQHF
v_gene: TRBV18; abundance: NA; len: 14; j_gene: TRBJ1-4; d_gene: TRBD1; CDR3nt: TGTGCCAGCTCACCGGACAGGACTAATGAAAAACTGTTTTTT; CDR3aa: CASSPDRTNEKLFF
v_gene: TRBV30; abundance: NA; len: 14; j_gene: TRBJ2-1; d_gene: NA; CDR3nt: TGTGCCTGGAGAGCGCAGAGCTCCTACAATGAGCAGTTCTTC; CDR3aa: CAWRAQSSYNEQFF
v_gene: TRBV7-3; abundance: NA; len: 12; j_gene: TRBJ2-3; d_gene: NA; CDR3nt: TGTGCCAGCAGCTTTGGGGCAGATACGCAGTATTTT; CDR3aa: CASSFGADTQYF
v_gene: TRBV28; abundance: few; len: 14; j_gene: TRBJ1-2; d_gene: NA; CDR3nt: TGTGCCAGCAGTTTTCTTGCGGACATCTATGGCTACACCTTC; CDR3aa: CASSFLADIYGYTF